This T cell receptor beta chain appears in the sequencing data of a study of T cell repertoires in cytomegalovirus infection. Study-wide background: CMV infection together with matching HLA type was indicated by public TCR beta signatures. Study results and limitations: Using cumulative public TCR beta family frequency, the authors identified those who carried CMV together with the relevant HLA.

This clonotype appeared many times. Its antigen is still unknown. The ends were cut back, 2 bases at V and 3 bases at J, with 13 bases in the middle. Germline V lookup: CDR1 SQVTM, CDR2 ANQGSEA. The CDR3 loop spans 14 amino acids. One entry per CDR3 protein results from TCRdb running MiXCR on the reads. Of about 460,000 distinct CDR3 sequences listed, around 11% are singletons. This receptor was identified in a human donor in good health (CMV status not recorded). Some clones in this sample may be carry-over from other donors' samples. The J gene is TRBJ2-5, the V gene TRBV29-1; TRBD2 is a possible D gene (6 bases). Sequenced sample: PBMCs. The CDR3 sequence: CSVERRPGEETQYF. Here the CDR3 DNA reads TGCAGCGTTGAACGACGACCGGGGGAAGAGACCCAGTACTTC.